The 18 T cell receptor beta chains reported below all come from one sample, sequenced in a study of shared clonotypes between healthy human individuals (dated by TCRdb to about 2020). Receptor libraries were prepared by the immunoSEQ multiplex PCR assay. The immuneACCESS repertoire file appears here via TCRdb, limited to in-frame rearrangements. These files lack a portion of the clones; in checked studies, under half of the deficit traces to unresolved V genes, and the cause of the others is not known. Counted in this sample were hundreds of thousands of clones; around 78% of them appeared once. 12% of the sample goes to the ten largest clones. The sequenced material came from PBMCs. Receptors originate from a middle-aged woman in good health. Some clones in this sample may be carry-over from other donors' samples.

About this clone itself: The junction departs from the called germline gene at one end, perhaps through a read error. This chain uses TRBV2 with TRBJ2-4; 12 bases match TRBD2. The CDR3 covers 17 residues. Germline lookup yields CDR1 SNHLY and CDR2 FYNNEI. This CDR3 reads CASADLRLAGAQNIQYF. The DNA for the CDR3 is TGTGCCAGCGCTGACCTCAGACTAGCGGGAGCCCAAAACATTCAGTACTTC.

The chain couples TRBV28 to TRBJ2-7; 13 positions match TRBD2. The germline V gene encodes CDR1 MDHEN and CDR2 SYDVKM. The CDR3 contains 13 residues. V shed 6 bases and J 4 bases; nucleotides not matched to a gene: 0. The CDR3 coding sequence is TGTGCCAGCAGGACTAGCGGGAGGTACGAGCAGTACTTC. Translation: CASRTSGRYEQYF.

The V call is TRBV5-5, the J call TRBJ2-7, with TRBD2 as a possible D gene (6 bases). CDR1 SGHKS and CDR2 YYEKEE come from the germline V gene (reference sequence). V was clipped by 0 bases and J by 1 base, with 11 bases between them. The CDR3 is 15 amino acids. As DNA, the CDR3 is TGTGCCAGCAGCTTGGTGGAGGGTCTTTCCTACGAGCAGTACTTC. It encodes CASSLVEGLSYEQYF.

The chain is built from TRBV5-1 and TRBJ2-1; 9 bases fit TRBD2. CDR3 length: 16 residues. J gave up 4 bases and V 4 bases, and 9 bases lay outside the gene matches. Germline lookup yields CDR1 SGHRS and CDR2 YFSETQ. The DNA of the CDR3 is TGCGCCAGCAGCCCCCAGACTAGCGGCACTTACAATGAGCAGTTCTTC. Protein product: CASSPQTSGTYNEQFF.

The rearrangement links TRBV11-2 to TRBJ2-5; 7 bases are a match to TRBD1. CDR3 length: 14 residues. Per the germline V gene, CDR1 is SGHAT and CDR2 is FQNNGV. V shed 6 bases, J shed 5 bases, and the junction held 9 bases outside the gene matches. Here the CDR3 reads CASRGQISVETQYF. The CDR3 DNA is TGTGCCAGCAGGGGACAGATATCGGTGGAGACCCAGTACTTC. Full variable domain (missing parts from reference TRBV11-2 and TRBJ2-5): EAGVAQSPRYKIIEKRQSVAFWCNPISGHATLYWYQQILGQGPKLLIQFQNNGVVDDSQLPKDRFSAERLKGVDSTLKIQPAKLEDSAVYLCASRGQISVETQYFGPGTRLLVL.

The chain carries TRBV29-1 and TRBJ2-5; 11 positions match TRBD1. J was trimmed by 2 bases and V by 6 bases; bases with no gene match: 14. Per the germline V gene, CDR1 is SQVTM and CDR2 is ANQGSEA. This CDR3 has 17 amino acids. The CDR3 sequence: CSVVGVGTGGIQETQYF. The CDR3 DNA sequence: TGCAGCGTGGTAGGAGTCGGGACAGGGGGGATTCAAGAGACCCAGTACTTC.

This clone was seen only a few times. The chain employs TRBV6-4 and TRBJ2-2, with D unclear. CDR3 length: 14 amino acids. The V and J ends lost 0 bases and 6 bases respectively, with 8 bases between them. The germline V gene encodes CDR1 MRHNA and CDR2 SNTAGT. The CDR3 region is CASSDSVGSGELFF. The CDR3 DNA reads TGTGCCAGCAGTGACTCGGTTGGGTCCGGGGAGCTGTTTTTT.

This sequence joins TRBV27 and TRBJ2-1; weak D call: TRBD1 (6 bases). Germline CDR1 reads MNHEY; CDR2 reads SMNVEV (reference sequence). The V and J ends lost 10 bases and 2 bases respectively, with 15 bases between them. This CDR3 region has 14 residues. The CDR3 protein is CATSGTRPYNEQFF. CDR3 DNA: TGTGCCACCTCTGGGACAAGGCCCTACAATGAGCAGTTCTTC.

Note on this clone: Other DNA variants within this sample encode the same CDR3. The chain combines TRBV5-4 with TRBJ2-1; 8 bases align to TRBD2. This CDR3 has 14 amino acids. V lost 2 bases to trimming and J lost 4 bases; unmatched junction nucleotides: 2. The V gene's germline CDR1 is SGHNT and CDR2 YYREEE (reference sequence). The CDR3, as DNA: TGTGCCAGCAGCTTAGCGGGAGTGTACAATGAGCAGTTCTTC. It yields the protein CASSLAGVYNEQFF.

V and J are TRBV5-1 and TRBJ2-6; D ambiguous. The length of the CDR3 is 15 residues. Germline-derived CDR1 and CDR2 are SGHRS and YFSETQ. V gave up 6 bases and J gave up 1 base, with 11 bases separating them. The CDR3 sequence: CASKTDRSGANVLTF. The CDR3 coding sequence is TGCGCCAGCAAGACGGATCGTTCTGGGGCCAACGTCCTGACTTTC.

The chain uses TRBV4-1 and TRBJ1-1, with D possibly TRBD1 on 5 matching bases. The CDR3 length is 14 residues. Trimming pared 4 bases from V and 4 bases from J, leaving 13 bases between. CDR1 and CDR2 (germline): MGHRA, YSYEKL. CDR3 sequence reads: CASSRPGAFTEAFF. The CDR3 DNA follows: TGCGCCAGCAGCCGTCCCGGGGCGTTCACTGAAGCTTTCTTT.

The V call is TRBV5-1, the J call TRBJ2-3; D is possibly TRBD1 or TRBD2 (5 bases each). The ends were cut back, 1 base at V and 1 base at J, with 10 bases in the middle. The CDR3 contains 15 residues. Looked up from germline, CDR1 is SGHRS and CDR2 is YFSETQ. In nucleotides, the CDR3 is TGCGCCAGCAGCTTGTATGGGGGTGGCACAGATACGCAGTATTTT. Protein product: CASSLYGGGTDTQYF. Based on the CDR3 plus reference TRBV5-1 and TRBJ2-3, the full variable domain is KAGVTQTPRYLIKTRGQQVTLSCSPISGHRSVSWYQQTPGQGLQFLFEYFSETQRNKGNFPGRFSGRQFSNSRSEMNVSTLELGDSALYLCASSLYGGGTDTQYFGPGTRLTVL.

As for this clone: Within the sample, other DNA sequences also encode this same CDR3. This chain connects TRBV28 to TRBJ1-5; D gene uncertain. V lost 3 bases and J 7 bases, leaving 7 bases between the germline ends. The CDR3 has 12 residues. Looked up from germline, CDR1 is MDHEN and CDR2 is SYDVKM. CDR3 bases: TGTGCCAGCAGTTTTTCGGGCCAGCCCCAGCATTTT. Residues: CASSFSGQPQHF.

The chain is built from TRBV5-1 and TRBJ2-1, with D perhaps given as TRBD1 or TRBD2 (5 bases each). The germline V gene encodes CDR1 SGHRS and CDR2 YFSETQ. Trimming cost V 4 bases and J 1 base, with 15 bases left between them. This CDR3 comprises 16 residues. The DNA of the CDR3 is TGCGCCAGCAGCCCGTCCGGGGCGACATCCTACAATGAGCAGTTCTTC. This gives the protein CASSPSGATSYNEQFF.

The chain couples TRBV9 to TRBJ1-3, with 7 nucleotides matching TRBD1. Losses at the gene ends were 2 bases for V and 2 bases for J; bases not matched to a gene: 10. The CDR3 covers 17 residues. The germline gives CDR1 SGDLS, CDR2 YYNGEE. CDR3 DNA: TGTGCCAGCAGCGTTAACCCAGGGGGGGCGACTGGAAACACCATATATTTT. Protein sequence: CASSVNPGGATGNTIYF. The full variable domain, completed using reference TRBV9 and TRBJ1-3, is DSGVTQTPKHLITATGQRVTLRCSPRSGDLSVYWYQQSLDQGLQFLIQYYNGEERAKGNILERFSAQQFPDLHSELNLSSLELGDSALYFCASSVNPGGATGNTIYFGEGSWLTVV.

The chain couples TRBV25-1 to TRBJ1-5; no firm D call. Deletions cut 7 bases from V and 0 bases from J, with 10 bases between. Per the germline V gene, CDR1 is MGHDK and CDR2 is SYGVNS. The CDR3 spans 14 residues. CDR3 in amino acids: CASIDGHSNQPQHF. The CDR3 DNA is TGTGCCAGCATCGACGGCCATAGCAATCAGCCCCAGCATTTT.

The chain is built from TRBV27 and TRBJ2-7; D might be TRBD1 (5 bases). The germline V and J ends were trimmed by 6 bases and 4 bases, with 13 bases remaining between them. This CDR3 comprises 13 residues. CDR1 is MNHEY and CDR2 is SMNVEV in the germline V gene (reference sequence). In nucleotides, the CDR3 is TGTGCCAGCAGGCGAAACACAGGATACGAGCAGTACTTC. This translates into CASRRNTGYEQYF.

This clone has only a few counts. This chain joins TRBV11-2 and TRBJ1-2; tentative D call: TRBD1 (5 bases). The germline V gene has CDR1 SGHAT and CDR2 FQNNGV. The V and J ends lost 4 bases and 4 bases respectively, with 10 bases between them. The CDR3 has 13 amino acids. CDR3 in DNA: TGTGCCAGCAGCTCCACGGGACCCTATGGCTACACCTTC. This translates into CASSSTGPYGYTF.